The entry below gives a single TCR beta chain sequence along with its context. This specimen belongs to a study of blood T cell repertoires in COVID-19. Study as a whole: From the United States, Italy and Spain came samples of acute and convalescent COVID-19. Sample material is recorded as cDNA or gDNA derived from T cells, B-cell-depleted T cells, or PBMCs.

Per the original methods: For nucleated cells, counts were estimated from reference gene primer amplification. The repertoire was sequenced with immunoSEQ multiplex PCR; TCRdb's copy has only in-frame clones and lacks some. The V and J calls and clone size were taken over from that table, and D and trimming were inferred from the DNA. The sample comprises around 270,000 clones, more than 85% of which are singletons, and 4.6% rests with the top ten. The CDR3 runs to 15 residues. The germline gives CDR1 SGHRS, CDR2 YFSETQ. The V end was cut by 0 bases, the J end by 2 bases, with 12 bases between. The source material was peripheral blood. J is TRBJ2-7 and V is TRBV5-1, with D perhaps TRBD1 (5 bases). The clonotype originates from a man aged 40-49 years with acute or convalescent COVID-19. As DNA, the CDR3 is TGCGCCAGCAGCTTGGCGGCAGGGTCGCCCTACGAGCAGTACTTC. Amino acids: CASSLAAGSPYEQYF.